Shown below are 22 T cell receptor beta chains from a single sample sequenced in a study of shared clonotypes between healthy human individuals. Repertoires were generated with immunoSEQ multiplex PCR, while TCRdb's copy carries only in-frame clones and drops some. The sample yields 2 million to 3 million clones, approximately 93% seen once. The sequencing sample was made of naive CD4+ T cells from PBMCs. Stated subset: CD45RA+ positively selected. The receptors were sampled from a man aged 18 to 30 in good health. Some clones in this sample may be carry-over from other donors' samples.

This clone has just one count. The chain recombines TRBV7-9 with TRBJ2-7; 8 bases are a match to TRBD1. Germline CDR1 SEHNR, CDR2 FQNEAQ (reference sequence). This CDR3 is built from 15 residues. V lost 5 bases, J lost 3 bases, and 9 bases stayed unmatched. This chain's CDR3 is CASSRATDRVYEQYF. Written as DNA, the CDR3 is TGTGCCAGCAGCCGCGCCACGGACAGGGTCTACGAGCAGTACTTC.

The V gene is TRBV28, the J gene TRBJ1-5, with D possibly matching TRBD1 (5 bases). The CDR3 sequence is 17 residues long. V dropped 3 bases and J dropped 4 bases, with 19 bases sitting between them. Per the germline V gene, CDR1 is MDHEN and CDR2 is SYDVKM. The CDR3 sequence: CASSFHPSGTMNQPQHF. The DNA for the CDR3 is TGTGCCAGCAGTTTCCACCCCTCCGGGACCATGAATCAGCCCCAGCATTTT.

A note on this clone: This sample also contains other DNA sequences that code for the same CDR3. The chain carries TRBV28 and TRBJ2-1; a weak D match, TRBD2 (6 bases). CDR1 MDHEN and CDR2 SYDVKM come from the germline V gene. The CDR3 is 14 residues long. Trimming removed 4 bases at V and 3 bases at J, with 10 bases between. In DNA form, the CDR3 reads TGTGCCAGCAGTTCGGCCGGGGGCTACAATGAGCAGTTCTTC. It codes for CASSSAGGYNEQFF.

V usage is TRBV4-1 and J usage is TRBJ2-7; TRBD1 aligns across 9 bases. The CDR3 has 15 amino acids. Germline CDR1 MGHRA, CDR2 YSYEKL. Trimming cost V 6 bases and J 6 bases; bases outside gene matches: 12. The CDR3 DNA is TGCGCCAGCAGGAACTTACGGGACAGGGCGATCGAGCAGTACTTC. Protein: CASRNLRDRAIEQYF.

This clone has a single count. CDR3 nucleotide sequence: TGTGCCAGCAGCTTAGGGCCGATCTACGAGCAGTACTTC. This translates into CASSLGPIYEQYF. The V gene is TRBV7-9, the J gene TRBJ2-7; no reliable D call. The length of the CDR3 is 13 residues. V was cut by 1 base and J by 3 bases, with 7 bases left in between. CDR1 and CDR2 (germline): SEHNR, FQNEAQ (reference sequence).

CDR3 sequence (DNA): TGTGCCAGCAGCCTAGGACCTGGGAATCACTATGGCTACACCTTC. Its protein is CASSLGPGNHYGYTF. This chain links TRBV28 with TRBJ1-2, with no clear D. Deletions cut 6 bases from V and 3 bases from J, with 17 bases between. The CDR3 totals 15 residues. CDR1 MDHEN and CDR2 SYDVKM come from the germline V gene.

V usage is TRBV6-1 and J usage is TRBJ1-5, with D perhaps matching TRBD1 (6 bases). V was clipped by 2 bases and J by 8 bases, with 16 bases between them. The CDR3 is 15 residues long. Per the germline V gene, CDR1 is MNHNS and CDR2 is SASEGT. The CDR3 spells CASSEFRQGREPQHF. CDR3 bases: TGTGCCAGCAGTGAATTCCGGCAGGGGAGGGAGCCCCAGCATTTT.

This sequence joins TRBV29-1 and TRBJ1-2; the D gene is possibly TRBD1 (6 bases). The CDR3 covers 12 residues. Germline assignment: CDR1 SQVTM and CDR2 ANQGSEA. Between the trimmed V and J ends, which lost 5 bases and 7 bases, there was a span of 14 bases. CDR3 sequence reads: CSVLRGGLGYTF. CDR3 nucleotide sequence: TGCAGCGTTCTCAGGGGCGGACTTGGCTACACCTTC.

The chain couples TRBV28 to TRBJ1-2; 8 bases are a match to TRBD1. Germline CDR1 and CDR2: MDHEN and SYDVKM. With V trimmed by 5 bases and J by 4 bases, 33 bases remained unmatched. The length of the CDR3 is 23 residues. CDR3 in amino acids: CASSRTAITMATQTDRGGYGYTF. CDR3 DNA: TGTGCCAGCAGTCGGACGGCTATAACTATGGCTACACAAACCGACAGGGGAGGCTATGGCTACACCTTC.

The CDR3 protein is CASGRTSGRARLGNEQFF. CDR3 in DNA: TGTGCCAGCGGACGGACTAGCGGGAGGGCCAGATTAGGTAATGAGCAGTTCTTC. The genes are TRBV11-2 and TRBJ2-1; 15 bases map to TRBD2. The CDR3 totals 18 residues. Germline V gene sequence: CDR1 SGHAT, CDR2 FQNNGV. J lost 7 bases, V lost 8 bases, and 15 bases had no gene match.

This clone was counted only a few times. The chain employs TRBV19 and TRBJ1-5; D unresolved. Trimming removed 9 bases at V and 0 bases at J, with 15 bases between. The CDR3 length is 15 residues. Germline values: CDR1 LNHDA, CDR2 SQIVND (reference sequence). CDR3 loop: CASRPRVHSNQPQHF. DNA for the CDR3: TGTGCCAGCCGGCCCCGGGTCCATAGCAATCAGCCCCAGCATTTT.

The chain employs TRBV28 and TRBJ1-5; TRBD1 matches 9 bases. The V segment lost 1 base and the J segment 1 base; nucleotides outside the gene matches: 2. The CDR3 extends over 16 amino acids. Germline V lookup: CDR1 MDHEN, CDR2 SYDVKM. CDR3 sequence reads: CASSLYRGQSNQPQHF. Here the CDR3 DNA reads TGTGCCAGCAGTTTATACAGGGGGCAAAGCAATCAGCCCCAGCATTTT.

The V and J genes are TRBV5-1 and TRBJ2-1, with a weak D call TRBD2 (6 bases). This CDR3 region has 15 residues. Trimming stripped 7 bases from V and 0 bases from J, with 14 bases between. Germline CDR1 reads SGHRS; CDR2 reads YFSETQ. CDR3 in DNA: TGCGCCAGCGCAGGCGGGGCTCGCTCCTACAATGAGCAGTTCTTC. Translating it yields CASAGGARSYNEQFF.

Of note for this clone: This sample includes further DNA sequences coding for the same CDR3. The rearrangement links TRBV19 to TRBJ1-5; D is undetermined. The length of the CDR3 is 13 residues. V was shortened by 1 base and J by 5 bases, with 6 bases between the two germline ends. Germline CDR1 reads LNHDA; CDR2 reads SQIVND (reference sequence). CDR3 in amino acids: CASSIGGYQPQHF. The CDR3 bases are TGTGCCAGTAGTATAGGAGGCTATCAGCCCCAGCATTTT.

This clone has only one observation. The chain carries TRBV13 and TRBJ2-5; TRBD2 is a possible D gene (6 bases). The CDR3 loop spans 17 amino acids. The V end lost 3 bases, the J end lost 0 bases, and 17 bases lay between the germline ends. CDR1 PRHDT and CDR2 FYEKMQ come from the germline V gene (reference sequence). CDR3 in DNA: TGTGCCAGCAGCTTCGGAGGAGGGGAAAACCACCAAGAGACCCAGTACTTC. This gives the protein CASSFGGGENHQETQYF.

The CDR3 nucleotides read TGTGCCAGCAGTGAAGGAAGTCTAGGTCCCTCTCCGGATACGCAGTATTTT. It translates to CASSEGSLGPSPDTQYF. The V and J genes are TRBV2 and TRBJ2-3, with no clear D. The V gene lost 1 base and the J gene lost 6 bases, with 20 bases spanning the gap. Germline assignment: CDR1 SNHLY and CDR2 FYNNEI. The CDR3 has 17 residues.

This chain joins TRBV7-8 and TRBJ1-2; 8 bases are a match to TRBD1. Trimming cost V 6 bases and J 5 bases; bases outside gene matches: 14. The CDR3 is 16 residues long. The germline gives CDR1 SGHVS, CDR2 FQNEAQ. For the CDR3, the DNA is TGTGCCAGCAGACAGAACGGACAGGGAGGGACTTATGGCTACACCTTC. Encoded protein: CASRQNGQGGTYGYTF.

The rearrangement links TRBV7-2 to TRBJ2-7, with D perhaps matching TRBD2 (6 bases). CDR1 and CDR2 from the germline V gene are SGHTA and FQGNSA. The CDR3 is made up of 17 amino acids. V lost 3 bases and J lost 1, with 19 bases in between. The CDR3 spells CASSFTGGLQLSYEQYF. CDR3 DNA: TGTGCCAGCAGCTTTACCGGAGGGCTGCAACTTTCCTACGAGCAGTACTTC.

The chain combines TRBV6-5 with TRBJ1-1; D is unresolved. Germline CDR1 MNHEY, CDR2 SVGAGI. This CDR3 is built from 13 residues. V dropped 6 bases and J dropped 3 bases, with 11 bases sitting between them. In DNA, the CDR3 is TGTGCCAGCAGGGGGTTCGGCTACACTGAAGCTTTCTTT. Its protein is CASRGFGYTEAFF.

V and J are TRBV6-1 and TRBJ1-2; a possible D gene is TRBD1 (6 bases). Deletions cut 3 bases from V and 3 bases from J, with 14 bases between. The germline V gene encodes CDR1 MNHNS and CDR2 SASEGT. This CDR3 comprises 15 residues. The CDR3 region has the DNA TGTGCCAGCAGTGAGGCAGGGGCGCAATACTATGGCTACACCTTC. As protein: CASSEAGAQYYGYTF.

The J gene is TRBJ2-1, the V gene TRBV28; TRBD2 agrees at 10 bases. Germline V lookup: CDR1 MDHEN, CDR2 SYDVKM. The length of the CDR3 is 14 residues. V gave up 6 bases and J gave up 8 bases; unmatched junction bases: 7. As DNA, the CDR3 is TGTGCCAGCAGGGTAGCGGGAGGAGGGGATGAGCAGTTCTTC. It yields the protein CASRVAGGGDEQFF.

V and J are TRBV5-5 and TRBJ2-7; TRBD2 agrees at 10 bases. After removal of 1 base from V and 4 bases from J, the junction contained 8 bases not matched to a gene. This CDR3 has 16 residues. In germline, CDR1 is SGHKS, CDR2 YYEKEE (reference sequence). The CDR3 region has the DNA TGTGCCAGCAGCTTGAGTGCTAGCGGGAGTCTGTACGAGCAGTACTTC. This translates into CASSLSASGSLYEQYF. The full variable domain, its missing parts supplied by reference TRBV5-5 and TRBJ2-7, is DAGVTQSPTHLIKTRGQQVTLRCSPISGHKSVSWYQQVLGQGPQFIFQYYEKEERGRGNFPDRFSARQFPNYSSELNVNALLLGDSALYLCASSLSASGSLYEQYFGPGTRLTVT.